This paragraph reports one T cell receptor (beta chain). Its antigen remains unidentified. A much larger clone lies one base from this, so it may be a read error. Treatment of the sample: roughly 10-day PBMC culture with coronavirus spike peptide pools or control peptides (ViraFEST assay). Before the COVID-19 pandemic (2011-2018), CD4+ T cells were obtained from the unexposed donor. The sample belongs to a study of vaccination and CD4 T cells after COVID-19. With the Oncomine TCR Beta short-read assay, DNA from cultured CD4+ T cells was sequenced. TCRdb independently ran MiXCR on the PCR reads; one entry per CDR3 protein. The sample consists of some 2,000 distinct CDR3 sequences, approximately 15% of them appearing once. Trimming took 5 bases from V and 5 from J; bases not matched to a gene: 9. The CDR3 is made up of 15 amino acids. Per the germline V gene, CDR1 is MNHEY and CDR2 is SMNVEV (reference sequence).

The rearrangement joins TRBV27 to TRBJ1-1, with 9 bases aligning to TRBD1. Material for sequencing was CD4+ T cells from blood, cultured in vitro. The sequence derives from a human donor in good health. The chain's CDR3 is CASSLPGQGWTEAFF. CDR3 coding DNA: TGTGCCAGCAGTCTCCCGGGACAGGGTTGGACTGAAGCTTTCTTT.